This TCR beta chain came from a study of T cells in Graves' hyperthyroidism and ophthalmopathy. Trimming removed 3 bases at V and 5 bases at J, with 11 bases between. This CDR3 has 14 residues. General study findings and limits: Through a model of 13 V-J features, ophthalmopathy was separated from stable hyperthyroidism.

This clonotype was counted ten times or more. Its antigen is not identified. The TCR beta CDR3 regions underwent amplification using RNA transcripts as the source. The HTBI primer set served for first-round RT-PCR of the TCR CDR3. TCRdb recomputed calls from the multiplex PCR reads with MiXCR, one row per CDR3 protein. The repertoire consists of fewer than 400,000 distinct CDR3 sequences, with roughly 17% occurring once and the leading ten covering 33%. The chain employs TRBV12-3 or TRBV12-4 and TRBJ2-1; D uncertain. The sample taken for sequencing was blood. The sequence came from a man aged 25 to 40 with Graves' hyperthyroidism. The CDR3 reads CASSLVVIDNEQFF. DNA for the CDR3: TGTGCCAGCAGTTTGGTAGTGATCGACAATGAGCAGTTCTTC.